The next 9 T cell receptor beta chains were all read from a single sample in a study of blood T cell repertoires in COVID-19. The protocol was immunoSEQ multiplex PCR, while the TCRdb copy is restricted to in-frame clones and leaves out a portion. Here the sample spans 84,000 or so clones, under 80% being singletons. The sequenced sample was peripheral blood. All receptors come from a man aged 55 to 69 with COVID-19, enrolled during active disease.

The CDR3 DNA follows: TGTGCCATCAGACCGGTGACAGGGGGTCCCAATGAGCAGTTCTTC. Residues: CAIRPVTGGPNEQFF. The rearrangement links TRBV10-3 to TRBJ2-1, with 9 bases fitting TRBD1. This CDR3 region has 15 residues. V shed 6 bases and J 6 bases; nucleotides not matched to a gene: 9. The germline V gene has CDR1 ENHRY and CDR2 SYGVKD.

In this sample, this clone turned up once. The genes are TRBV5-4 and TRBJ2-7; perhaps TRBD1 as D (6 bases). Deletions cut 3 bases from V and 2 bases from J, with 12 bases between. Germline V CDR1 and CDR2: SGHNT, YYREEE (reference sequence). CDR3 size: 14 residues. In DNA, the CDR3 is TGTGCCAGCAGCTCGGAAGACAGGACCTACGAGCAGTACTTC. Protein sequence: CASSSEDRTYEQYF.

The chain carries TRBV18 and TRBJ2-5; tentatively, D is TRBD2 (5 bases). This CDR3 region has 13 residues. V was shortened by 3 bases and J by 3 bases, with 8 bases between the two germline ends. Germline values: CDR1 KGHSH, CDR2 LQKENI. In DNA form, the CDR3 reads TGTGCCAGCTCACCGGGGAGTAAAGAGACCCAGTACTTC. It encodes CASSPGSKETQYF.

This clone was observed a handful of times. The chain couples TRBV6-1 to TRBJ1-6; possibly TRBD1 for D (6 bases). The germline CDR1 and CDR2 sequences are MNHNS and SASEGT. Trimming cost V 0 bases and J 10 bases, with 13 bases left between them. The CDR3 extends over 15 amino acids. CDR3 sequence (DNA): TGTGCCAGCAGTGAAGCAAACAGGGCGCAATCACCCCTCCACTTT. It specifies CASSEANRAQSPLHF.

V and J are TRBV9 and TRBJ2-5; D may be TRBD2 (5 bases). Trimming removed 3 bases at V and 2 bases at J, with 8 bases between. The CDR3 has 13 residues. The germline CDR1 and CDR2 sequences are SGDLS and YYNGEE. The CDR3 bases are TGTGCCAGCAGCGGGGGAGCTCAAGAGACCCAGTACTTC. Its protein is CASSGGAQETQYF.

This chain links TRBV6-2 or TRBV6-3 with TRBJ1-4; 7 bases map to TRBD1. Germline-derived CDR1 and CDR2 are MNHEY and SVGEGT. With V trimmed by 6 bases and J by 7 bases, 8 bases remained unmatched. The CDR3 is 14 amino acids. CDR3 in DNA: TGTGCCAGCAGCCCTCGACAGGGTGGTGAAAAACTGTTTTTT. It is translated as CASSPRQGGEKLFF.

The rearrangement uses TRBV30 and TRBJ1-6; TRBD1 agrees at 7 bases. The germline gives CDR1 GTSNPN, CDR2 SVGIG (reference sequence). The CDR3 is 18 residues long. Trimming at V came to 1 base and at J to 10 bases, leaving 19 bases not matched to a gene. The CDR3 sequence: CAWSATGQVANRRSPLHF. The CDR3 DNA sequence: TGTGCCTGGAGTGCGACAGGGCAGGTTGCTAATAGGAGATCACCCCTCCACTTT.

This clone showed up just once. This chain uses TRBV6-5 with TRBJ1-5; 9 bases are a match to TRBD1. This CDR3 comprises 15 residues. The V segment lost 6 bases and the J segment 6 bases; nucleotides outside the gene matches: 9. CDR1 is MNHEY and CDR2 is SVGAGI in the germline V gene. The CDR3 DNA sequence: TGTGCCAGCAGCTCCGGGACAGGGCCTGGTCAGCCCCAGCATTTT. It encodes CASSSGTGPGQPQHF.

This clone turned up a few times. This chain links TRBV29-1 with TRBJ2-1, with D possibly being TRBD1 (6 bases). The CDR3 runs 15 residues. Trimming removed 3 bases at V and 3 bases at J, with 15 bases between. Germline loops: CDR1 SQVTM, CDR2 ANQGSEA. The CDR3 DNA is TGCAGCGTTGAGGTCCCGGACAGAGTCTACAATGAGCAGTTCTTC. This encodes CSVEVPDRVYNEQFF.